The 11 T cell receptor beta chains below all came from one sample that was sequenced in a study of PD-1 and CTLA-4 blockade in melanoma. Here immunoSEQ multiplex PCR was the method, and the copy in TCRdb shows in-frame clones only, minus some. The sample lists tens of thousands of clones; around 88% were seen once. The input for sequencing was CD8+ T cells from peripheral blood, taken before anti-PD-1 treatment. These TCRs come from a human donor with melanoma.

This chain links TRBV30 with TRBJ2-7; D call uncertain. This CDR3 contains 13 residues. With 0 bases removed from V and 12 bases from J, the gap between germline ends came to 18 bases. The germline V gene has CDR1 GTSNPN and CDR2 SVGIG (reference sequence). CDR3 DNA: TGTGCCTGGAGTGTAGGGCCGAACGCCGAGTCGTACTTC. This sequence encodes CAWSVGPNAESYF.

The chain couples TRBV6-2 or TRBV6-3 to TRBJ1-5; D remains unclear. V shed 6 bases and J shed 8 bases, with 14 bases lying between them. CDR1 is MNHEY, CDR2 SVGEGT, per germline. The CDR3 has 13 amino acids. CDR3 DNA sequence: TGTGCCAGCAGCTCCTACCTAAGGGAGCCCCAGCATTTT. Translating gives CASSSYLREPQHF.

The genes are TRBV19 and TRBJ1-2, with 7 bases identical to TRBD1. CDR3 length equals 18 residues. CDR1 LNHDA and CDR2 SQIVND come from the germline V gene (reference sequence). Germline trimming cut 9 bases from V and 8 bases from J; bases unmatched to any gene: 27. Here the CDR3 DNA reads TGTGCCAGAAATGATGTACTAAAGCTTAAAGACAGGGTAAGGGGCTACACCTTC. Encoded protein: CARNDVLKLKDRVRGYTF.

Here the CDR3 DNA reads TGTGCCAGCAGCGTAGGGGAGGGGAACACTGAAGCTTTCTTT. Its protein product is CASSVGEGNTEAFF. This chain connects TRBV9 to TRBJ1-1; D uncertain. The V end lost 0 bases, the J end lost 1 base, and 7 bases lay between the germline ends. The V gene's germline CDR1 is SGDLS and CDR2 YYNGEE. The CDR3 is 14 residues long.

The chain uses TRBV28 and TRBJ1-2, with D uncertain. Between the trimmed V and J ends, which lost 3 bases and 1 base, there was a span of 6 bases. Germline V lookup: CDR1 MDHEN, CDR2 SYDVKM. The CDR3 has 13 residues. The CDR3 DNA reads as TGTGCCAGCAGTTTTAACCGTAACTATGGCTACACCTTC. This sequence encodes CASSFNRNYGYTF.

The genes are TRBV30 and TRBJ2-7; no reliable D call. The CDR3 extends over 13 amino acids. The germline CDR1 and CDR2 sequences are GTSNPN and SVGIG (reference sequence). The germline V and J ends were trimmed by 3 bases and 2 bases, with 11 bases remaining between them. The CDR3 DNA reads TGTGCCTGGAGCCCGGACGCGGCCTACGAGCAGTACTTC. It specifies CAWSPDAAYEQYF. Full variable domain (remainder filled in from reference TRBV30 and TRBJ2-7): SQTIHQWPATLVQPVGSPLSLECTVEGTSNPNLYWYRQAAGRGLQLLFYSVGIGQISSEVPQNLSASRPQDRQFILSSKKLLLSDSGFYLCAWSPDAAYEQYFGPGTRLTVT.

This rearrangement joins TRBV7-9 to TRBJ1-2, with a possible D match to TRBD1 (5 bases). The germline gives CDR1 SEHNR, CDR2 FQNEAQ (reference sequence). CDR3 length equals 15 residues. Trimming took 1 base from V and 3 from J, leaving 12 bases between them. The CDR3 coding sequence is TGTGCCAGCAGCTTAGTCCAGGGCGGGTACTATGGCTACACCTTC. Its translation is CASSLVQGGYYGYTF. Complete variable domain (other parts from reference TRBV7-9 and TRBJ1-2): DTGVSQNPRHKITKRGQNVTFRCDPISEHNRLYWYRQTLGQGPEFLTYFQNEAQLEKSRLLSDRFSAERPKGSFSTLEIQRTEQGDSAMYLCASSLVQGGYYGYTFGSGTRLTVV.

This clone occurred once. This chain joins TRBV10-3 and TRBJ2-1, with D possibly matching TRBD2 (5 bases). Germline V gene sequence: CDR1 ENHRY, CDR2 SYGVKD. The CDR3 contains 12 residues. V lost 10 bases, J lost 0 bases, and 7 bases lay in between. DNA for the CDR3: TGTGCCAGCGGGCGCTCCTACAATGAGCAGTTCTTC. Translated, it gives CASGRSYNEQFF.

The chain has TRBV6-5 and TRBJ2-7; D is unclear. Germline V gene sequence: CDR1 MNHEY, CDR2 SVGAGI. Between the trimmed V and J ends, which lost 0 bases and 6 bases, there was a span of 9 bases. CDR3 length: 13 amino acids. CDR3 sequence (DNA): TGTGCCAGCAGTTACTCCCATGGTGGCGAGCAGTACTTC. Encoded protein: CASSYSHGGEQYF.

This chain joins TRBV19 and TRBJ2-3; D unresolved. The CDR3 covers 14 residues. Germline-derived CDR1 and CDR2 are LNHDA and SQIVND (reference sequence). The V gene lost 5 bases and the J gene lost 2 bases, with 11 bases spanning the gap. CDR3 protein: CASSVELVTDTQYF. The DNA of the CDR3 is TGTGCCAGTAGTGTGGAACTCGTCACAGATACGCAGTATTTT.

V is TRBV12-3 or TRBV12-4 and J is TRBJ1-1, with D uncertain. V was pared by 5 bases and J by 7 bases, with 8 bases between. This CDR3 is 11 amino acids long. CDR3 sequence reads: CASSPTVEAFF. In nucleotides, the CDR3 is TGTGCCAGCAGTCCCACGGTTGAAGCTTTCTTT.